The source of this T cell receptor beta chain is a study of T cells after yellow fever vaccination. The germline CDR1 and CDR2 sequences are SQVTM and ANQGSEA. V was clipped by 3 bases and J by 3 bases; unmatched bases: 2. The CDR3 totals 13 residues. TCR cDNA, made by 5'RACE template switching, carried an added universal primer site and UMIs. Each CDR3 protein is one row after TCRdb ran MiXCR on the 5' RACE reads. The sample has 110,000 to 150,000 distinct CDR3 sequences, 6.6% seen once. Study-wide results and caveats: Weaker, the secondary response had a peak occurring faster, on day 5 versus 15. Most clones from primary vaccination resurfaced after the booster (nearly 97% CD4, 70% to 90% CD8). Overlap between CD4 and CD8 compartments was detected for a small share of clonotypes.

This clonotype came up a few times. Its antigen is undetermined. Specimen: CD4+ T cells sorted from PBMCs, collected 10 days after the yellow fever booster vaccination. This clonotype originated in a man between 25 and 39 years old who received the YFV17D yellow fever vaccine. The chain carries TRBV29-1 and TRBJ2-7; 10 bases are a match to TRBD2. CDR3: CSVDASGSYEQYF. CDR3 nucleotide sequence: TGCAGCGTTGATGCTAGCGGGAGCTACGAGCAGTACTTC.